Listed below are T cell receptor beta chains from one sample, sequenced in a study of blood T cell repertoires in COVID-19. Repertoires were generated with immunoSEQ multiplex PCR, while TCRdb's copy carries only in-frame clones and drops some. The sample records about 350,000 clones, approximately 86% being singletons. The sequencing input was peripheral blood. These receptors all stem from a woman aged 60-75 years with COVID-19, enrolled during active disease. The CDR3 runs from the conserved cysteine through the conserved F or W. The order of the fields is V gene, J gene, CDR3 protein.

v_call: TRBV4-2; j_call: TRBJ1-6; cdr3_aa: CASSQDRGSSYNSPLHF
v_call: TRBV12-5; j_call: TRBJ1-2; cdr3_aa: CASGFSTSRGNGYTF
v_call: TRBV5-1; j_call: TRBJ2-3; cdr3_aa: CASSLGSGASTDTQYF
v_call: TRBV19; j_call: TRBJ2-4; cdr3_aa: CASSRGGGLAKNIQYF
v_call: TRBV4-2; j_call: TRBJ2-2; cdr3_aa: CASSQVSGHTGELFF
v_call: TRBV7-8; j_call: TRBJ2-7; cdr3_aa: CASSPPGAGRDEQYF
v_call: TRBV7-3; j_call: TRBJ1-2; cdr3_aa: CASSLTGDRASYGYTF
v_call: TRBV10-3; j_call: TRBJ1-2; cdr3_aa: CAISQGRENGYTF
v_call: TRBV6-6; j_call: TRBJ1-2; cdr3_aa: CASSSHTGREGYTF
v_call: TRBV9; j_call: TRBJ2-1; cdr3_aa: CASSSGVRGEQFF
v_call: TRBV18; j_call: TRBJ1-1; cdr3_aa: CASSLFSGTNRQNTEAFF
v_call: TRBV3-1/TRBV3-2; j_call: TRBJ2-7; cdr3_aa: CASSLWTGKRSYEQYF
v_call: TRBV19; j_call: TRBJ2-7; cdr3_aa: CASSTASSYEQYF
v_call: TRBV27; j_call: TRBJ1-3; cdr3_aa: CASRAGTASGNTIYF
v_call: TRBV11-2; j_call: TRBJ1-1; cdr3_aa: CASAGLNTEAFF
v_call: TRBV28; j_call: TRBJ2-1; cdr3_aa: CASSFAGTQYNEQFF
v_call: TRBV7-3; j_call: TRBJ2-1; cdr3_aa: CASSFGTSGNNEQFF
v_call: TRBV6-5; j_call: TRBJ2-3; cdr3_aa: CASSYPSGASDTQYF
v_call: TRBV27; j_call: TRBJ1-4; cdr3_aa: CASSFGFGEKLFF
v_call: TRBV6-5; j_call: TRBJ1-5; cdr3_aa: CASSSGRGQPQHF
v_call: TRBV7-9; j_call: TRBJ1-4; cdr3_aa: CASSPQGYEKLFF
v_call: TRBV2; j_call: TRBJ2-3; cdr3_aa: CASSEIVSTDTQYF
v_call: TRBV29-1; j_call: TRBJ1-1; cdr3_aa: CSAGGTAAAFF
v_call: TRBV30; j_call: TRBJ2-7; cdr3_aa: CAWTPPGSSTPYEQYF
v_call: TRBV7-5; j_call: TRBJ2-5; cdr3_aa: CVRSPRGQRGGGETQYF
v_call: TRBV6-6; j_call: TRBJ1-1; cdr3_aa: CASTFLGLNTEAFF
v_call: TRBV5-6; j_call: TRBJ1-3; cdr3_aa: CASSLPGARNTIYF
v_call: TRBV19; j_call: TRBJ1-6; cdr3_aa: CASSIAHGHNNSPLHF
v_call: TRBV5-1; j_call: TRBJ1-3; cdr3_aa: CASLPGSSGDTIYF
v_call: TRBV30; j_call: TRBJ2-5; cdr3_aa: CAWSTGQGDQETQYF
v_call: TRBV7-8; j_call: TRBJ1-4; cdr3_aa: CASSFGTGDEKLFF
v_call: TRBV6-2/TRBV6-3; j_call: TRBJ1-1; cdr3_aa: CASSYRLGQGPNTEAFF
v_call: TRBV2; j_call: TRBJ2-2; cdr3_aa: CASSAGGSENTGELFF
v_call: TRBV19; j_call: TRBJ1-3; cdr3_aa: CASSPRVISGNTIYF
v_call: TRBV19; j_call: TRBJ2-7; cdr3_aa: CASSMRSSTYEQYF
v_call: TRBV5-1; j_call: TRBJ2-1; cdr3_aa: CASSFERGYNEQFF
v_call: TRBV4-3; j_call: TRBJ1-5; cdr3_aa: CASSQGLTADQPQHF
v_call: TRBV7-8; j_call: TRBJ2-7; cdr3_aa: CASSLGGGGYEQYF
v_call: TRBV2; j_call: TRBJ1-1; cdr3_aa: CASSVTEGSKAFF
v_call: TRBV19; j_call: TRBJ1-3; cdr3_aa: CASSMGVNRWSGNTIYF
v_call: TRBV4-1; j_call: TRBJ2-3; cdr3_aa: CASSQPIKAGAHTDTQYF
v_call: TRBV7-2; j_call: TRBJ2-3; cdr3_aa: CASSQGRAGRDTQYF
v_call: TRBV6-4; j_call: TRBJ1-1; cdr3_aa: CASSTGVNTEAFF
v_call: TRBV19; j_call: TRBJ1-1; cdr3_aa: CASSIGFQNTEAFF
v_call: TRBV19; j_call: TRBJ1-2; cdr3_aa: CASGTGGKGYTF
v_call: TRBV18; j_call: TRBJ1-2; cdr3_aa: CASSLTEGGSYGYTF
v_call: TRBV30; j_call: TRBJ2-5; cdr3_aa: CAWSKQGPETQYF
v_call: TRBV30; j_call: TRBJ2-5; cdr3_aa: CAWSVPRVGKSTQYF
v_call: TRBV15; j_call: TRBJ2-2; cdr3_aa: CATSRDHTRLSTGELFF
v_call: TRBV28; j_call: TRBJ1-2; cdr3_aa: CASSSVPTNYGYTF